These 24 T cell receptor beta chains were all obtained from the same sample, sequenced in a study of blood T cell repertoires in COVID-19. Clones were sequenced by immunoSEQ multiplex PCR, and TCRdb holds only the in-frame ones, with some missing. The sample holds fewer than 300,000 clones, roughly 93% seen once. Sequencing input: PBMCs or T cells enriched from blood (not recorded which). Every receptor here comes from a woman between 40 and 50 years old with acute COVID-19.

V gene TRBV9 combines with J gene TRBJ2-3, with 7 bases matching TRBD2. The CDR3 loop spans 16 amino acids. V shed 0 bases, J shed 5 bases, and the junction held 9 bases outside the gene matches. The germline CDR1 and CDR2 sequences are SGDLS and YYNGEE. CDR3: CASSVEGRAVGDTQYF. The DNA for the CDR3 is TGTGCCAGCAGCGTAGAAGGGAGGGCGGTGGGAGATACGCAGTATTTT.

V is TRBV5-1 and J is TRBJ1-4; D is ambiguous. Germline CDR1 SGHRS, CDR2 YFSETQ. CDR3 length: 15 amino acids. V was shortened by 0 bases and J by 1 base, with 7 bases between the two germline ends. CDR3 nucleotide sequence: TGCGCCAGCAGCTTGGCACGGGGAACTAATGAAAAACTGTTTTTT. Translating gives CASSLARGTNEKLFF.

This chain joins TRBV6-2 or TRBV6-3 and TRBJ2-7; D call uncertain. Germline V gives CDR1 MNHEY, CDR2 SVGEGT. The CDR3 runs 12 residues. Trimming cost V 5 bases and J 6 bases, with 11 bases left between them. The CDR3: CASSQSGREQYF. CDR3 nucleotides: TGTGCCAGCAGTCAATCTGGGCGCGAGCAGTACTTC.

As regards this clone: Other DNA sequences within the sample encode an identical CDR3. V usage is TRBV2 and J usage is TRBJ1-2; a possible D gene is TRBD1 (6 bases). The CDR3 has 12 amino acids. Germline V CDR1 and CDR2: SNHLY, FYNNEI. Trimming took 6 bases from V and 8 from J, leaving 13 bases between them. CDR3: CASRDSLKGYTF. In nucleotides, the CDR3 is TGTGCCAGCAGGGACAGCCTCAAGGGCTACACCTTC.

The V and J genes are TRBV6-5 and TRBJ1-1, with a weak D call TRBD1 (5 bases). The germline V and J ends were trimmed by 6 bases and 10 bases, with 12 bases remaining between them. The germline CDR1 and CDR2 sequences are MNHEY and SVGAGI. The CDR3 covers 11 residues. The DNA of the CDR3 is TGTGCCAGCAGCACCGGGACTTCAGCTTTCTTT. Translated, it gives CASSTGTSAFF.

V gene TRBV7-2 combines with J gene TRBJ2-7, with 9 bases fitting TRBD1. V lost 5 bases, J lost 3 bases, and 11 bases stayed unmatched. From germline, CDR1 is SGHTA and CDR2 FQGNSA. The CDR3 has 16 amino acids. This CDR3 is CASSTRGGTGNYEQYF. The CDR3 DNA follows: TGTGCCAGCAGCACGAGAGGTGGGACAGGGAACTACGAGCAGTACTTC.

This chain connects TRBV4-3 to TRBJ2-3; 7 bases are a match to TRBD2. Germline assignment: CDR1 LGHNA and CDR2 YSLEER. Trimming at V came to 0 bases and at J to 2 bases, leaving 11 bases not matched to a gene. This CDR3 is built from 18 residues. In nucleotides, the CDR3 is TGCGCCAGCAGCCAAGATGGGTTTAGGCGGGAGTACACAGATACGCAGTATTTT. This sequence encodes CASSQDGFRREYTDTQYF.

The CDR3: CASRRTSGTAETQYF. CDR3 in DNA: TGTGCCAGCAGACGCACTAGCGGGACAGCGGAGACCCAGTACTTC. The chain recombines TRBV2 with TRBJ2-5; the match to TRBD2 covers 10 bases. With 6 bases clipped from V and 5 bases from J, the junction kept 9 bases outside the gene matches. This CDR3 has 15 amino acids. Germline CDR1 reads SNHLY; CDR2 reads FYNNEI.

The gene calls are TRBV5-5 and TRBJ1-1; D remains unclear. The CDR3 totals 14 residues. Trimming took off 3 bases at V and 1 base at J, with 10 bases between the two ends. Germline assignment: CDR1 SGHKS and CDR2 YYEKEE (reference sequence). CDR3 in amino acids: CASSSDLRNTEAFF. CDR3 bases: TGTGCCAGCAGCTCAGACTTAAGGAACACTGAAGCTTTCTTT.

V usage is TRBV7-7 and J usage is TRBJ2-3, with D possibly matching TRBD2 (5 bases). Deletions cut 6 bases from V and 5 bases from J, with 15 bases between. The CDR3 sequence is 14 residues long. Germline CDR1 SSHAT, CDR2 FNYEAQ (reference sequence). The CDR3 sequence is CASSPRRGEDTQYF. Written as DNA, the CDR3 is TGTGCCAGCAGTCCAAGACGGGGAGAAGATACGCAGTATTTT. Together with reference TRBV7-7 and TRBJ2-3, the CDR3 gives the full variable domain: GAGVSQSPRYKVTKRGQDVTLRCDPISSHATLYWYQQALGQGPEFLTYFNYEAQPDKSGLPSDRFSAERPEGSISTLTIQRTEQRDSAMYRCASSPRRGEDTQYFGPGTRLTVL.

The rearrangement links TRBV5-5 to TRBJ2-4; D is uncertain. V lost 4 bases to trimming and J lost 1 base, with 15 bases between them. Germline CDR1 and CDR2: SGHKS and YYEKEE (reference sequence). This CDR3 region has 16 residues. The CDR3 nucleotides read TGTGCCAGCAGCCCGGTGTGGTCGAGGGCCAAAAACATTCAGTACTTC. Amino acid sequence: CASSPVWSRAKNIQYF.

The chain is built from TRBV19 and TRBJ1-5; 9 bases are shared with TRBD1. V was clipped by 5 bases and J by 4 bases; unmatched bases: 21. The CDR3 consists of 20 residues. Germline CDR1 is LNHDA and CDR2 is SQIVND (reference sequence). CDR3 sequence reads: CASSYLRTGAIMPQNQPQHF. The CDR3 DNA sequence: TGTGCCAGTAGTTATCTGCGGACAGGGGCGATTATGCCTCAAAATCAGCCCCAGCATTTT.

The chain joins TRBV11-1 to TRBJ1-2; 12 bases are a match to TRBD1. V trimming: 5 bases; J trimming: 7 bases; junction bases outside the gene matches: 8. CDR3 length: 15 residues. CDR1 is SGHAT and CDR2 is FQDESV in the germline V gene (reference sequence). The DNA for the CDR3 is TGTGCCAGCAGCCCGCAGGGACAGGGGGCGAGTGGCTACACCTTC. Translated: CASSPQGQGASGYTF.

The DNA of the CDR3 is TGTGCCAGCAGCCTCACAGGGTTCACTGAAGCTTTCTTT. Translation gives CASSLTGFTEAFF. V gene TRBV14 combines with J gene TRBJ1-1, with D possibly matching TRBD1 (6 bases). V dropped 4 bases and J dropped 4 bases, with 10 bases sitting between them. The CDR3 covers 13 residues. The germline V gene encodes CDR1 SGHDN and CDR2 FVKESK.

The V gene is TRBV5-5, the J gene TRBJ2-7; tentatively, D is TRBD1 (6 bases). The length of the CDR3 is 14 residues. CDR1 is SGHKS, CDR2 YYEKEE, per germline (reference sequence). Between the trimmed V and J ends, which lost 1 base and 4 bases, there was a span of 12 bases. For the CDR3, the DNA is TGTGCCAGCAGCTTGCAGGGGCCAATGTACGAGCAGTACTTC. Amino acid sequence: CASSLQGPMYEQYF.

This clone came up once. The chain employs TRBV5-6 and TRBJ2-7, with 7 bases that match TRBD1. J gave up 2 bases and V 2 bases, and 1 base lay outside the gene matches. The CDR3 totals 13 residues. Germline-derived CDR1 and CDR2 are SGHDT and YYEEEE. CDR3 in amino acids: CASSFGTAYEQYF. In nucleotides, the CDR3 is TGTGCCAGCAGCTTCGGGACAGCCTACGAGCAGTACTTC.

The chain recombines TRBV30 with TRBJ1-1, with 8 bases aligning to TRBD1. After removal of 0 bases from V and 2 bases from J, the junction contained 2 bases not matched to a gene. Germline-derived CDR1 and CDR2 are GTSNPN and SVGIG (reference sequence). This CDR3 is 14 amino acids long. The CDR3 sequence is CAWSVGTGNTEAFF. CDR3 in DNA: TGTGCCTGGAGTGTCGGGACAGGTAACACTGAAGCTTTCTTT.

CDR3 bases: TGCAGCGTTGCTCGGGGGTTTGCCACTGAAGCTTTCTTT. Protein: CSVARGFATEAFF. V is TRBV29-1 and J is TRBJ1-1, with a tentative D call TRBD1 (5 bases). This CDR3 comprises 13 residues. Trimming took off 4 bases at V and 4 bases at J, with 13 bases between the two ends. CDR1 is SQVTM and CDR2 is ANQGSEA in the germline V gene.

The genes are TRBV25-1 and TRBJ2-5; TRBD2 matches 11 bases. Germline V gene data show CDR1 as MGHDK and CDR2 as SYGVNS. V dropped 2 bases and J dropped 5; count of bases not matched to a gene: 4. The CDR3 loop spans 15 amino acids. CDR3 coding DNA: TGTGCCAGCAGTGAACAACTAGCGGGAGCCGAGACCCAGTACTTC. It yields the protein CASSEQLAGAETQYF.

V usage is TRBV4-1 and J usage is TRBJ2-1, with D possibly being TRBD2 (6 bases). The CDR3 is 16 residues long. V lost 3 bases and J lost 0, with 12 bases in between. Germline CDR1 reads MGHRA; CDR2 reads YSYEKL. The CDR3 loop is CASSQSLANSYNEQFF. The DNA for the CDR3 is TGCGCCAGCAGCCAGTCCCTAGCGAACTCCTACAATGAGCAGTTCTTC.

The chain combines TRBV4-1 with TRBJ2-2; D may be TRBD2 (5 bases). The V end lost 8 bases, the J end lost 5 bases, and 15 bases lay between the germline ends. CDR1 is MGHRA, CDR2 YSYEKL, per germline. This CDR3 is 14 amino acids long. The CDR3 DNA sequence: TGCGCCAGCCCTAGGCGGGCGCAGACCGGGGAGCTGTTTTTT. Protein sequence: CASPRRAQTGELFF.

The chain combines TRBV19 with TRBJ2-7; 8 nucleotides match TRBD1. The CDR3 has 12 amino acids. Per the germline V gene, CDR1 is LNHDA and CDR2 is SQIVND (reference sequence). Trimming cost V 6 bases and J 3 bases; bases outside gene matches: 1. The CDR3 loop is CASRGTGYEQYF. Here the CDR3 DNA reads TGTGCCAGTAGGGGGACAGGCTACGAGCAGTACTTC.

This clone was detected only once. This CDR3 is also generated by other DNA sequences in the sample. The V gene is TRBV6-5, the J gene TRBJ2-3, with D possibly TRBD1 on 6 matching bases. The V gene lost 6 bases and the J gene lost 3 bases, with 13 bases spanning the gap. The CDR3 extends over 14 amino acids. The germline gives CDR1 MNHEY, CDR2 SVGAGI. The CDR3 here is CASRMTGGTDTQYF. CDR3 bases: TGTGCCAGCAGGATGACAGGCGGGACAGATACGCAGTATTTT.

CDR3 protein: CASSLVAGGGNEQFF. The CDR3 nucleotides are TGCGCCAGCAGCTTGGTGGCGGGAGGGGGCAATGAGCAGTTCTTC. The V gene is TRBV5-1, the J gene TRBJ2-1, with 9 bases matching TRBD2. CDR1 is SGHRS, CDR2 YFSETQ, per germline. J gave up 6 bases and V 0 bases, and 4 bases lay outside the gene matches. CDR3 size: 15 residues.